The clone carrying this T cell receptor (beta chain) was observed at least ten times. Its antigen is unidentified. Germline CDR1 and CDR2: DFQATT and SNEGSKA (reference sequence). The CDR3 consists of 15 residues. The ends were cut back, 0 bases at V and 4 bases at J, with 13 bases in the middle. The data originate from a study of response to subunit inactivated influenza vaccine. Study results and caveats: T cells newly recruited by each seasonal influenza vaccination are few, the authors suggested.

TCRdb redid the calling of the RT-PCR reads with MiXCR, one entry per CDR3 protein. The sample contains about 780,000 distinct CDR3 sequences, about 18% of which appear only once. The chain links TRBV20-1 to TRBJ2-1, with TRBD2 as a possible D gene (6 bases). The starting material was PBMCs from blood, obtained around 5 days after vaccination. The TCR comes from a man aged 50-59 years who received an inactivated influenza vaccine. This chain's CDR3 is CSARDSLARYNEQFF. As DNA, the CDR3 is TGCAGTGCTAGAGATTCGCTAGCGAGATACAATGAGCAGTTCTTC.